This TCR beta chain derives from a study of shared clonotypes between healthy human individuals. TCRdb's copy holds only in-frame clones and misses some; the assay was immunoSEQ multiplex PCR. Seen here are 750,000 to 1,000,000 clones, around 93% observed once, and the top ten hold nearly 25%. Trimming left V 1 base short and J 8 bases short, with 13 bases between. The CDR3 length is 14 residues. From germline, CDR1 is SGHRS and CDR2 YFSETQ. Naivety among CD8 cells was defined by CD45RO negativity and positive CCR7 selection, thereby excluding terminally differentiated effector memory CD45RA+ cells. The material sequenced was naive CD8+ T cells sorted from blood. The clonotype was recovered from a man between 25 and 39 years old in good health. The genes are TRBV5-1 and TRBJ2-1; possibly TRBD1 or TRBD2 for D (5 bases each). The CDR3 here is CASSLRDPTDEQFF. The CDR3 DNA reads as TGCGCCAGCAGCTTGAGGGACCCTACGGATGAGCAGTTCTTC.